The 20 T cell receptor beta chains given below trace back to one sample, sequenced in a study of T cell responses to AZD1222 COVID-19 vaccine. Profiling relied on immunoSEQ multiplex PCR, and the TCRdb table lists in-frame clones only, not all of them. The table includes 130,000 or so clones, approximately 95% detected once. The input for sequencing was peripheral blood, taken on day 0 of MenACWY control vaccination. The receptors were gathered from an adult in good health.

The chain links TRBV3-1 (or the pseudogene TRBV3-2) to TRBJ2-5; 8 bases map to TRBD2. The trim removed 5 bases at V and 5 bases at J, leaving 7 bases unmatched. CDR3 length equals 14 residues. Germline CDR1 LGHDT, CDR2 YNNKEL (reference sequence). Written as DNA, the CDR3 is TGTGCCAGCAGCTGGCGACTAGCGTCTGAGACCCAGTACTTC. Its translation: CASSWRLASETQYF.

The chain employs TRBV2 and TRBJ2-1; 9 positions agree with TRBD2. Germline CDR1 reads SNHLY; CDR2 reads FYNNEI. The CDR3 spans 14 residues. J was trimmed by 8 bases and V by 7 bases; bases with no gene match: 9. The CDR3: CASTRAGGRDEQFF. The CDR3 DNA reads as TGTGCCAGCACCAGAGCGGGGGGAAGGGATGAGCAGTTCTTC. Complete variable domain (other parts from reference TRBV2 and TRBJ2-1): EPEVTQTPSHQVTQMGQEVILRCVPISNHLYFYWYRQILGQKVEFLVSFYNNEISEKSEIFDDQFSVERPDGSNFTLKIRSTKLEDSAMYFCASTRAGGRDEQFFGPGTRLTVL.

V gene TRBV30 combines with J gene TRBJ2-2; 12 bases agree with TRBD2. V gave up 0 bases and J gave up 6 bases; unmatched junction bases: 2. The CDR3 is made up of 15 amino acids. The V gene's germline CDR1 is GTSNPN and CDR2 SVGIG (reference sequence). The CDR3 bases are TGTGCCTGGAGTGTCGGACTAGCGGGACCCGGGGAGCTGTTTTTT. Its translation is CAWSVGLAGPGELFF. Looking up the rest from reference TRBV30 and TRBJ2-2 gives the full variable domain: SQTIHQWPATLVQPVGSPLSLECTVEGTSNPNLYWYRQAAGRGLQLLFYSVGIGQISSEVPQNLSASRPQDRQFILSSKKLLLSDSGFYLCAWSVGLAGPGELFFGEGSRLTVL.

J is TRBJ2-2 and V is TRBV14; maybe TRBD1 (6 bases). Germline V gene sequence: CDR1 SGHDN, CDR2 FVKESK. V was cut by 0 bases and J by 3 bases, with 17 bases left in between. CDR3 length: 18 residues. The CDR3: CASSQDSGQPEDTGELFF. In DNA, the CDR3 is TGTGCCAGCAGCCAAGATTCAGGACAGCCCGAGGACACCGGGGAGCTGTTTTTT. The full variable domain, completed using reference TRBV14 and TRBJ2-2, is EAGVTQFPSHSVIEKGQTVTLRCDPISGHDNLYWYRRVMGKEIKFLLHFVKESKQDESGMPNNRFLAERTGGTYSTLKVQPAELEDSGVYFCASSQDSGQPEDTGELFFGEGSRLTVL.

The chain couples TRBV7-9 to TRBJ1-4; tentative D call: TRBD1 (5 bases). V was trimmed by 5 bases and J by 0 bases, leaving 16 bases between them. This CDR3 contains 17 residues. Germline V gene lookup returns CDR1 SEHNR and CDR2 FQNEAQ (reference sequence). CDR3 nucleotide sequence: TGTGCCAGCAGCCCCGTCCCGGGACTGGCAACTAATGAAAAACTGTTTTTT. This sequence encodes CASSPVPGLATNEKLFF.

The rearrangement uses TRBV2 and TRBJ1-2; a weak D match, TRBD1 (6 bases). The germline gives CDR1 SNHLY, CDR2 FYNNEI. V lost 1 base and J 0 bases, leaving 9 bases between the germline ends. The CDR3 loop spans 15 amino acids. The CDR3 DNA follows: TGTGCCAGCAGTGAAGTACAGGGAGCTAACTATGGCTACACCTTC. As protein: CASSEVQGANYGYTF.

This clone appeared a few times. This specimen includes other DNA sequences encoding the same CDR3. The rearrangement uses TRBV19 and TRBJ1-1; D perhaps matches TRBD1 (5 bases). The germline V gene encodes CDR1 LNHDA and CDR2 SQIVND (reference sequence). V shed 3 bases and J shed 6 bases, with 8 bases lying between them. This CDR3 spans 12 amino acids. CDR3 bases: TGTGCCAGTAGTATTCGGGGGGCTGAAGCTTTCTTT. Its protein is CASSIRGAEAFF.

The chain recombines TRBV7-9 with TRBJ1-6; no clear D. Germline CDR1 and CDR2: SEHNR and FQNEAQ (reference sequence). The CDR3 sequence is 15 residues long. V was clipped by 2 bases and J by 7 bases, with 12 bases between them. DNA for the CDR3: TGTGCCAGCAGCTTATTAACCGGGGTCAATTCACCCCTCCACTTT. Translating gives CASSLLTGVNSPLHF.

Notes on this clone: A junction end diverges from the germline sequence, so it may reflect a read error. V is TRBV3-1 (or the pseudogene TRBV3-2) and J is TRBJ2-4, with unresolved D. The CDR3 runs to 16 residues. The germline CDR1 and CDR2 sequences are LGHDT and YNNKEL (reference sequence). The CDR3 DNA sequence: TGTGCCAGCAGCCACTCACTTCGGTTAGCCAAAAACATTCAGTGCTTC. Residues: CASSHSLRLAKNIQCF.

The rearrangement joins TRBV5-1 to TRBJ1-2; D is perhaps TRBD1 (5 bases). Trimming stripped 3 bases from V and 1 base from J, with 10 bases between. The CDR3 has 14 residues. Germline loops: CDR1 SGHRS, CDR2 YFSETQ. CDR3 DNA sequence: TGCGCCAGCAGCTCCGCAGGGAATAACTATGGCTACACCTTC. Its translation: CASSSAGNNYGYTF.

This rearrangement joins TRBV7-3 to TRBJ1-1; TRBD1 aligns across 8 bases. CDR3 size: 17 residues. V was pared by 5 bases and J by 0 bases, with 11 bases of the junction left unmatched. Germline V gene lookup returns CDR1 SGHTA and CDR2 FQGTGA. The CDR3 DNA follows: TGTGCCAGCAGCCCCGGGACAGGAGACGGCATGAACACTGAAGCTTTCTTT. Amino acids: CASSPGTGDGMNTEAFF.

This sequence joins TRBV3-1 (or the pseudogene TRBV3-2) and TRBJ1-4, with a tentative D call TRBD1 (5 bases). The CDR3 is 14 amino acids. V was pared by 4 bases and J by 7 bases, with 13 bases between. Germline lookup yields CDR1 LGHDT and CDR2 YNNKEL (reference sequence). This chain's CDR3 is CASSRNLRGEKLFF. CDR3 nucleotides: TGTGCCAGCAGCCGGAACCTAAGGGGTGAAAAACTGTTTTTT.

In DNA, the CDR3 is TGTGCCACTCTGTTAAGGGCACGAAATCAGCCCCAGCATTTT. It yields the protein CATLLRARNQPQHF. The J gene is TRBJ1-5, the V gene TRBV24-1; D not certain. The CDR3 sequence is 14 residues long. Trimming took 10 bases from V and 4 from J, leaving 16 bases between them. Germline CDR1 is KGHDR and CDR2 is SFDVKD.

This chain joins TRBV5-1 and TRBJ2-3; 8 nucleotides line up with TRBD1. Unmatched junction bases numbered 5, after V lost 0 bases and J lost 5 bases. The germline gives CDR1 SGHRS, CDR2 YFSETQ. This CDR3 comprises 15 residues. The DNA of the CDR3 is TGCGCCAGCAGCTTGGGGGGACAGGCCCAAGATACGCAGTATTTT. It codes for CASSLGGQAQDTQYF.

The V and J genes are TRBV15 and TRBJ2-3; TRBD1 or TRBD2 may be the D gene (5 bases each). Per the germline V gene, CDR1 is LNHNV and CDR2 is YYDKDF (reference sequence). CDR3 length: 15 residues. Between the trimmed V and J ends, which lost 7 bases and 6 bases, there was a span of 20 bases. CDR3 DNA: TGTGCCACCAATCCGAGGGGATCCAACCTGGATACGCAGTATTTT. This sequence encodes CATNPRGSNLDTQYF.

The chain is built from TRBV5-6 and TRBJ2-5; D call uncertain. Trimming took off 2 bases at V and 2 bases at J, with 10 bases between the two ends. Germline loops: CDR1 SGHDT, CDR2 YYEEEE. The CDR3 has 14 amino acids. CDR3 region: CASSFTPVQETQYF. In DNA, the CDR3 is TGTGCCAGCAGCTTTACTCCAGTTCAAGAGACCCAGTACTTC.

This chain uses TRBV6-5 with TRBJ2-2; a weak D match, TRBD1 (6 bases). The CDR3 consists of 14 residues. With 5 bases removed from V and 5 bases from J, the gap between germline ends came to 12 bases. From germline, CDR1 is MNHEY and CDR2 SVGAGI. The CDR3 bases are TGTGCCAGCAGTAACATAGACAGGACCGGGGAGCTGTTTTTT. Encoded protein: CASSNIDRTGELFF.

The chain employs TRBV27 and TRBJ2-5; 12 nucleotides align to TRBD2. This CDR3 spans 17 amino acids. V lost 1 base to trimming and J lost 4 bases; unmatched junction nucleotides: 7. Germline values: CDR1 MNHEY, CDR2 SMNVEV (reference sequence). CDR3 residues: CASSLLATSGGRETQYF. The CDR3 nucleotides read TGTGCCAGCAGTTTATTAGCCACTAGCGGGGGGAGAGAGACCCAGTACTTC.

In nucleotides, the CDR3 is TGTGCCAGCAGCCCGGTGGGAGGGGGTATCGATGAGCAGTTCTTC. Translation: CASSPVGGGIDEQFF. This chain joins TRBV5-8 and TRBJ2-1, with D maybe TRBD2 (7 bases). There are 15 residues in the CDR3. The ends were cut back, 4 bases at V and 8 bases at J, with 19 bases in the middle. From germline, CDR1 is SGHTS and CDR2 YDEGEE.

This chain links TRBV6-5 with TRBJ1-6; 11 nucleotides agree with TRBD1. CDR1 is MNHEY and CDR2 is SVGAGI in the germline V gene. The CDR3 consists of 15 residues. J lost 9 bases, V lost 2 bases, and 3 bases had no gene match. This CDR3 reads CASSYDGTGGSPLHF. DNA for the CDR3: TGTGCCAGCAGTTACGATGGGACAGGGGGTTCACCCCTCCACTTT.